The source of this T cell receptor (beta chain) is a study of tissue T cells after allogeneic stem cell transplantation. Whole-study results and caveats: Few T cell clones were shared across patients, but motif clusters showed tissue-specific shared signatures.

Germline assignment: CDR1 SNHLY and CDR2 FYNGKV (reference sequence). V lost 3 bases and J lost 4, with 15 bases in between. The CDR3 loop spans 15 amino acids. With regard to this clone: What it recognizes is unknown. These gene names are mouse names. The read terminates 1 residue before the CDR3 end, so the remaining end is supplied by the germline J gene.

TCRbeta CDR3 was sequenced at survey depth with template counts. Generated by immunoSEQ multiplex PCR, the TCRdb table keeps only in-frame clones and is missing some. Of 3,500 to 5,500 clones listed, about 47% were seen once; the top ten hold roughly a fifth. The time point: mouse harvest day 14 after allogeneic transplant. Each mouse received 10^7 T-cell-depleted marrow cells plus 10^6 splenic CD5+ T cells by tail vein. Tissues came from B6→BALB/c major-mismatch GVHD mice at day 7 or 14. This clonotype was sampled from a female BALB/c mouse given C57BL/6 T cells with graft-versus-host disease after an allogeneic hematopoietic cell transplant. The chain has TRBV3 and TRBJ1-1, with a tentative D call TRBD1 (6 bases). Sequenced: lymph node tissue. CDR3 loop: CASSLRGALGTEVFF. CDR3 DNA, as far as it was read: TGTGCCAGCAGCTTGAGGGGGGCGCTGGGCACAGAAGTCTTC.